Below are 25 T cell receptor beta chains sequenced from a single sample in a study of shared clonotypes between healthy human individuals. The naive CD8 fraction comprised CD45RO-negative cells positively selected for CCR7 and excluded terminally differentiated effector memory CD45RA+ cells. Clones were read by immunoSEQ multiplex PCR, and TCRdb kept only the in-frame ones, dropping some. The sample shows millions of clones, around 93% of them seen only once. Sequences were obtained from naive CD8+ T cells from PBMCs. These receptors were collected from a man aged 18 to 29 in good health. Some clones in this sample may be carry-over from other donors' samples.

Comment on this clone: Other DNA sequences in the sample encode the same CDR3. The chain has TRBV2 and TRBJ2-7; D uncertain. The CDR3 totals 14 residues. V was pared by 2 bases and J by 2 bases, with 10 bases between. Germline CDR1 SNHLY, CDR2 FYNNEI. The chain's CDR3 is CASSESTGAYEQYF. The CDR3 DNA reads as TGTGCCAGCAGTGAATCGACGGGCGCCTACGAGCAGTACTTC.

The gene calls are TRBV28 and TRBJ2-3; maybe TRBD2 (5 bases). V was shortened by 1 base and J by 5 bases, with 16 bases between the two germline ends. The germline CDR1 and CDR2 sequences are MDHEN and SYDVKM. The CDR3 runs 16 residues. The CDR3 reads CASSLYVSGLRDTQYF. The CDR3 DNA follows: TGTGCCAGCAGTTTATATGTTTCGGGGTTGAGAGATACGCAGTATTTT.

V is TRBV9 and J is TRBJ2-6, with TRBD2 matching over 10 bases. V dropped 7 bases and J dropped 0; count of bases not matched to a gene: 13. CDR3 length: 19 amino acids. Germline V gives CDR1 SGDLS, CDR2 YYNGEE. The CDR3 DNA reads TGTGCCAGCTCCGCCCCGGGACTAGCGCCCGTCTCTGGGGCCAACGTCCTGACTTTC. Protein sequence: CASSAPGLAPVSGANVLTF.

This sequence joins TRBV11-2 and TRBJ1-4; D possibly corresponds to TRBD1 (6 bases). The CDR3 runs to 17 residues. V dropped 3 bases and J dropped 11 bases, with 25 bases sitting between them. Germline CDR1 reads SGHAT; CDR2 reads FQNNGV. The CDR3 DNA sequence: TGTGCCAGCAGCTTCCCACCCGACAGGAGCCAATGGGGGAAACTGTTTTTT. Its protein product is CASSFPPDRSQWGKLFF. The entire variable domain, with the rest obtained from reference TRBV11-2 and TRBJ1-4, is as follows: EAGVAQSPRYKIIEKRQSVAFWCNPISGHATLYWYQQILGQGPKLLIQFQNNGVVDDSQLPKDRFSAERLKGVDSTLKIQPAKLEDSAVYLCASSFPPDRSQWGKLFFGSGTQLSVL.

This sequence joins TRBV27 and TRBJ2-7; weak D call: TRBD2 (6 bases). Germline V gene sequence: CDR1 MNHEY, CDR2 SMNVEV (reference sequence). Between the trimmed V and J ends, which lost 4 bases and 3 bases, there was a span of 13 bases. This CDR3 spans 14 amino acids. The CDR3 region is CASSSLRGFYEQYF. CDR3 in DNA: TGTGCCAGCAGTTCGCTTCGGGGGTTCTACGAGCAGTACTTC.

The chain links TRBV4-2 to TRBJ2-1, with D possibly TRBD2 on 5 matching bases. V lost 3 bases to trimming and J lost 5 bases, with 20 bases between them. Germline CDR1 is LGHNA and CDR2 is YNFKEQ. This CDR3 region has 17 residues. In nucleotides, the CDR3 is TGTGCCAGCAGCCACCCCGCGCCAAGCGGATATAACAATGAGCAGTTCTTC. Its protein is CASSHPAPSGYNNEQFF.

The chain links TRBV4-3 to TRBJ1-3, with D tentatively TRBD1 (6 bases). CDR3 length equals 16 residues. Germline V lookup: CDR1 LGHNA, CDR2 YSLEER. V lost 3 bases, J lost 2 bases, and 14 bases lay in between. CDR3 nucleotide sequence: TGCGCCAGCAGCCAGGGGGCAGGGAGGGCTGGAAACACCATATATTTT. It encodes CASSQGAGRAGNTIYF.

In this sample, this clone turned up once. This sequence joins TRBV5-1 and TRBJ1-3; D remains unclear. Germline V CDR1 and CDR2: SGHRS, YFSETQ. Trimming took 5 bases from V and 2 from J, leaving 14 bases between them. CDR3 length equals 15 residues. The CDR3 nucleotides read TGCGCCAGCAGTAAACTCGGGGAGGCTGGAAACACCATATATTTT. Its protein product is CASSKLGEAGNTIYF.

DNA for the CDR3: TGTGCCAGCAGCTTCAGGCTCGGATACTCCTACGAGCAGTACTTC. Translated: CASSFRLGYSYEQYF. The chain has TRBV7-6 and TRBJ2-7; no reliable D call. The V and J ends lost 3 bases and 0 bases respectively, with 12 bases between them. CDR1 is SGHVS and CDR2 is FNYEAQ in the germline V gene. CDR3 length: 15 residues.

The rearrangement joins TRBV15 to TRBJ2-1, with 8 bases lining up with TRBD2. The CDR3 totals 15 residues. Trimming removed 4 bases from V and 9 bases from J; junction bases left unmatched: 11. Germline-derived CDR1 and CDR2 are LNHNV and YYDKDF (reference sequence). CDR3 nucleotide sequence: TGTGCCACCAGCACGGGGTTAGCGGGATACGGTGAGCAGTTCTTC. Translated: CATSTGLAGYGEQFF.

The chain uses TRBV7-9 and TRBJ1-1; no definite D call. The V gene's germline CDR1 is SEHNR and CDR2 FQNEAQ (reference sequence). Between the trimmed V and J ends, which lost 5 bases and 0 bases, there was a span of 16 bases. The CDR3 covers 16 residues. The CDR3, as DNA: TGTGCCAGCAGCCCCGTTGGTGCCGACATGAACACTGAAGCTTTCTTT. Protein sequence: CASSPVGADMNTEAFF.

As to this clone: Other nucleotide sequences in the sample specify the same CDR3. This chain joins TRBV7-9 and TRBJ1-4; no definite D call. Germline V gene lookup returns CDR1 SEHNR and CDR2 FQNEAQ (reference sequence). This CDR3 contains 15 residues. Trimming stripped 4 bases from V and 2 bases from J, with 11 bases between. For the CDR3, the DNA is TGTGCCAGCAGCTCGAGCGGGGATACTAATGAAAAACTGTTTTTT. This translates into CASSSSGDTNEKLFF.

This clone appeared a few times. The chain recombines TRBV5-6 with TRBJ1-1, with D unclear. This CDR3 comprises 14 residues. The germline CDR1 and CDR2 sequences are SGHDT and YYEEEE. The V end lost 6 bases, the J end lost 2 bases, and 14 bases lay between the germline ends. The chain's CDR3 is CASTKERQNTEAFF. CDR3 sequence (DNA): TGTGCCAGCACCAAAGAGCGGCAAAACACTGAAGCTTTCTTT.

V usage is TRBV27 and J usage is TRBJ2-3; tentatively, D is TRBD2 (5 bases). Germline loops: CDR1 MNHEY, CDR2 SMNVEV (reference sequence). The CDR3 length is 12 residues. V lost 6 bases, J lost 5 bases, and 9 bases lay in between. The CDR3 reads CASSLAQDTQYF. In DNA, the CDR3 is TGTGCCAGCAGCCTAGCTCAAGATACGCAGTATTTT.

The genes are TRBV7-2 and TRBJ2-7; D is ambiguous. Trimming cost V 5 bases and J 4 bases, with 12 bases left between them. The CDR3 is 13 amino acids. Germline assignment: CDR1 SGHTA and CDR2 FQGNSA. CDR3 coding DNA: TGTGCCAGCAGCCCCCGCAACAATTACGAGCAGTACTTC. It encodes CASSPRNNYEQYF.

The V and J genes are TRBV10-2 and TRBJ2-7; D is possibly TRBD2 (5 bases). Germline-derived CDR1 and CDR2 are WSHSY and SAAADI. Trimming removed 8 bases from V and 0 bases from J, with 14 bases in between. CDR3 length: 14 amino acids. As DNA, the CDR3 is TGCGCCAGCTCTGGAGGCCGGTCCTCCTACGAGCAGTACTTC. Translating it yields CASSGGRSSYEQYF.

The chain has TRBV18 and TRBJ2-7, with 9 bases that match TRBD1. V shed 3 bases, J shed 3 bases, and the junction held 9 bases outside the gene matches. The germline V gene has CDR1 KGHSH and CDR2 LQKENI. The CDR3 loop spans 16 amino acids. The CDR3 loop reads CASSPTGTGRSYEQYF. Written as DNA, the CDR3 is TGTGCCAGCTCACCGACCGGGACAGGGAGAAGCTACGAGCAGTACTTC.

The genes are TRBV6-6 and TRBJ2-1, with a tentative D call TRBD2 (6 bases). Trimming took off 8 bases at V and 9 bases at J, with 20 bases between the two ends. This CDR3 spans 14 amino acids. Germline values: CDR1 MNHNY, CDR2 SVGAGI (reference sequence). The chain's CDR3 is CASRESGTLGEQFF. CDR3 sequence (DNA): TGTGCCAGCCGGGAGTCGGGGACCCTCGGTGAGCAGTTCTTC.

The chain employs TRBV27 and TRBJ2-1; TRBD1 or TRBD2 may be the D gene (6 bases each). CDR1 is MNHEY, CDR2 SMNVEV, per germline (reference sequence). The CDR3 spans 14 residues. V was pared by 4 bases and J by 8 bases, with 15 bases between. The CDR3 DNA is TGTGCCAGCAGTTGGGGGGCGGTCTTCTATGAGCAGTTCTTC. This translates into CASSWGAVFYEQFF.

The J gene is TRBJ2-1, the V gene TRBV9; TRBD2 is a possible D gene (5 bases). V dropped 3 bases and J dropped 7 bases, with 14 bases sitting between them. The CDR3 contains 14 residues. The germline V gene has CDR1 SGDLS and CDR2 YYNGEE. The CDR3 DNA follows: TGTGCCAGCAGCGCCCCGGGTTCGGGGAATGAGCAGTTCTTC. Translated, it gives CASSAPGSGNEQFF.

This chain joins TRBV7-9 and TRBJ2-7; 8 positions agree with TRBD1. Losses at the gene ends were 5 bases for V and 6 bases for J; bases not matched to a gene: 15. There are 16 residues in the CDR3. The germline CDR1 and CDR2 sequences are SEHNR and FQNEAQ (reference sequence). The CDR3 loop is CASSDPADRAMGEQYF. The CDR3 region has the DNA TGTGCCAGCAGCGACCCCGCGGACAGGGCAATGGGCGAGCAGTACTTC.

V is TRBV7-9 and J is TRBJ2-7; D might be TRBD2 (6 bases). Germline assignment: CDR1 SEHNR and CDR2 FQNEAQ (reference sequence). The V gene lost 5 bases and the J gene lost 3 bases, with 8 bases spanning the gap. CDR3 length: 12 residues. In DNA, the CDR3 is TGTGCCAGCAGCGATAGCGGCTACGAGCAGTACTTC. This encodes CASSDSGYEQYF.

The chain joins TRBV27 to TRBJ2-1; the match to TRBD2 covers 8 bases. This CDR3 spans 15 amino acids. V lost 2 bases, J lost 8 bases, and 8 bases stayed unmatched. The germline gives CDR1 MNHEY, CDR2 SMNVEV (reference sequence). CDR3 residues: CASSLAGGAAYEQFF. Here the CDR3 DNA reads TGTGCCAGCAGTTTAGCGGGGGGCGCTGCTTATGAGCAGTTCTTC.

The chain is built from TRBV2 and TRBJ2-5, with D tentatively TRBD1 (5 bases). This CDR3 is built from 14 residues. Germline assignment: CDR1 SNHLY and CDR2 FYNNEI. Trimming shortened V by 3 bases and J by 5 bases, and 13 bases separated the two germline ends. The CDR3 DNA reads TGTGCCAGCAGTGACAGGGAAGGTTATGAGACCCAGTACTTC. Protein sequence: CASSDREGYETQYF.

This clone was counted a few times. V is TRBV4-2 and J is TRBJ1-1; a possible D gene is TRBD1 (5 bases). The CDR3 covers 13 residues. Trimming cost V 8 bases and J 5 bases, with 15 bases left between them. In germline, CDR1 is LGHNA, CDR2 YNFKEQ. The CDR3 DNA follows: TGTGCCAGCTGGGACTTGCGGGGGACTGAAGCTTTCTTT. Translated, it gives CASWDLRGTEAFF.